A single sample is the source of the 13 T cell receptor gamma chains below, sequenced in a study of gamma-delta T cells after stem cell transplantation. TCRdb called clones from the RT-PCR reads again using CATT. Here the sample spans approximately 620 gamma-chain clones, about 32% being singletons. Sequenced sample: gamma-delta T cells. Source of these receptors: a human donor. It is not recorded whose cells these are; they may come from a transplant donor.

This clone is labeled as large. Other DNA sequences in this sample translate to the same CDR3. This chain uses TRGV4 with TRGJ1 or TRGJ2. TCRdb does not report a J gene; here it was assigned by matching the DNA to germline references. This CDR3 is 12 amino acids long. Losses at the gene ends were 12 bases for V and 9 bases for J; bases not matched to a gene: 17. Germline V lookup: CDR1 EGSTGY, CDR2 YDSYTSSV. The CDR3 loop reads CASQTHASKKLF. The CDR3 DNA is TGTGCCTCCCAAACACATGCCAGTAAGAAACTCTTT.

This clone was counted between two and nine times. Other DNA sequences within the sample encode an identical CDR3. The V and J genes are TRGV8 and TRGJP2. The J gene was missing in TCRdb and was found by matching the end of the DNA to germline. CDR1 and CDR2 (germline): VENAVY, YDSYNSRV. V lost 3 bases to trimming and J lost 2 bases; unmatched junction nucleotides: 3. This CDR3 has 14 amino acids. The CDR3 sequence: CATWDDSSDWIKTF. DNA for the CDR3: TGTGCCACCTGGGATGACAGTAGTGATTGGATCAAGACGTTT.

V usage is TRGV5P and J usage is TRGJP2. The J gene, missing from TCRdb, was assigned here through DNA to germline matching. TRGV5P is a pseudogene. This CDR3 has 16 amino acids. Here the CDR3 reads CATWGAHFDNDWIKTF. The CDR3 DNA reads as TGTGCCACCTGGGGTGCTCATTTCGATAATGATTGGATCAAGACGTTT.

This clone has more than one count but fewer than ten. The CDR3 spells CATWDGLGGSNYKKLF. The DNA of the CDR3 is TGTGCCACCTGGGATGGGCTAGGGGGTTCGAATTATAAGAAACTCTTT. The V and J genes are TRGV4 and TRGJ1 or TRGJ2. The J gene is not listed in TCRdb, so it was assigned here from a DNA match to germline. Trimming cost V 0 bases and J 5 bases; bases outside gene matches: 13. The length of the CDR3 is 16 residues. Germline V gene sequence: CDR1 EGSTGY, CDR2 YDSYTSSV.

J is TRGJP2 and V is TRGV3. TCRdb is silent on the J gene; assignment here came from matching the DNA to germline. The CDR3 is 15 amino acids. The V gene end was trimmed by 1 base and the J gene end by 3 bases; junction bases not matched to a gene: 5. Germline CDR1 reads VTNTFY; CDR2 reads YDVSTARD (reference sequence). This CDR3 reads CATWDSLRSDWIKTF. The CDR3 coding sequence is TGTGCCACCTGGGACAGCCTTCGTAGTGATTGGATCAAGACGTTT.

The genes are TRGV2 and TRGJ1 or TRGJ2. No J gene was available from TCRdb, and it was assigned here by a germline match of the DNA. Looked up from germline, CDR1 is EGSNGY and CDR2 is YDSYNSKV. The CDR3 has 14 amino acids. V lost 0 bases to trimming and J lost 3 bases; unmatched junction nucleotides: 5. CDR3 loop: CATWDGPVYYKKLF. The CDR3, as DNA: TGTGCCACCTGGGACGGGCCAGTTTATTATAAGAAACTCTTT.

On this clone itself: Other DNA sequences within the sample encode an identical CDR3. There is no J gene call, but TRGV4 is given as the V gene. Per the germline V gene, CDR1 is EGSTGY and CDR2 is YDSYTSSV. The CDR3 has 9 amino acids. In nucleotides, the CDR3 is TGTGCCACCTGTTCGGCTAAACTCTTC. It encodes CATCSAKLF.

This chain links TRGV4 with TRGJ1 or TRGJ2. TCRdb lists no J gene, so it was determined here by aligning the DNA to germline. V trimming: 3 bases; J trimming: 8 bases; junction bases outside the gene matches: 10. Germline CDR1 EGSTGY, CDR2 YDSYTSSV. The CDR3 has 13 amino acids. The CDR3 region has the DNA TGTGCCACCTGGGATTGGGAATCCGATAAGAAACTCTTT. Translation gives CATWDWESDKKLF.

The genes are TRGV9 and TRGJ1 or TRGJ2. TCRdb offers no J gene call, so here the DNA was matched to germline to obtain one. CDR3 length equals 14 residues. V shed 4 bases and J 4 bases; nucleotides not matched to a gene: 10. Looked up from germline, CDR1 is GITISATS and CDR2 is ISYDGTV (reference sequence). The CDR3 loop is CALWDSGPYYKKLF. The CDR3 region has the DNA TGTGCCTTGTGGGATTCCGGGCCGTATTATAAGAAACTCTTT.

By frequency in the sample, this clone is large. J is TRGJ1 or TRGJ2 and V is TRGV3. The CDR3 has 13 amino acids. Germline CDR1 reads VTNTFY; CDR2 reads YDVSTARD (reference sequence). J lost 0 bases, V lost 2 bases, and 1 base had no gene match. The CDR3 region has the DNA TGTGCCACCTGGGACAAGAATTATTATAAGAAACTCTTT. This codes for CATWDKNYYKKLF.

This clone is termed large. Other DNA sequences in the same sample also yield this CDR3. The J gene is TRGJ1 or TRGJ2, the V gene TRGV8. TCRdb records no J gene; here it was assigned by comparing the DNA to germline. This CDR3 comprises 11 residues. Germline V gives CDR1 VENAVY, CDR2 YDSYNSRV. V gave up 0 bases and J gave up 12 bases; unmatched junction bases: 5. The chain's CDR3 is CATWDRPGKLF. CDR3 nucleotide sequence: TGTGCCACCTGGGATAGGCCCGGGAAACTCTTT.

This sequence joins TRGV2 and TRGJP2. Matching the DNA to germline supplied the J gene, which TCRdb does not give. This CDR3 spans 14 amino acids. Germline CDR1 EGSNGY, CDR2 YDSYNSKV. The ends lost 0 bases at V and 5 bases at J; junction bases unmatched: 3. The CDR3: CATWDGLSDWIKTF. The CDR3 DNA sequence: TGTGCCACCTGGGACGGGCTGAGTGATTGGATCAAGACGTTT.

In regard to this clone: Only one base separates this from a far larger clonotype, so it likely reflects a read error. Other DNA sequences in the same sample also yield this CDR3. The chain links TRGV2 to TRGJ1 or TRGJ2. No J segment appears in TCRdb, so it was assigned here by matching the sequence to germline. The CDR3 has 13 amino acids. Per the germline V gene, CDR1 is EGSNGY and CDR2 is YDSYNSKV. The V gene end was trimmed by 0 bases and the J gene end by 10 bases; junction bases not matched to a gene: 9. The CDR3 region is CATWDGPGYKKLF. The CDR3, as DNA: TGTGCCACCTGGGACGGGCCGGGTTACAAGAAACTCTTT.